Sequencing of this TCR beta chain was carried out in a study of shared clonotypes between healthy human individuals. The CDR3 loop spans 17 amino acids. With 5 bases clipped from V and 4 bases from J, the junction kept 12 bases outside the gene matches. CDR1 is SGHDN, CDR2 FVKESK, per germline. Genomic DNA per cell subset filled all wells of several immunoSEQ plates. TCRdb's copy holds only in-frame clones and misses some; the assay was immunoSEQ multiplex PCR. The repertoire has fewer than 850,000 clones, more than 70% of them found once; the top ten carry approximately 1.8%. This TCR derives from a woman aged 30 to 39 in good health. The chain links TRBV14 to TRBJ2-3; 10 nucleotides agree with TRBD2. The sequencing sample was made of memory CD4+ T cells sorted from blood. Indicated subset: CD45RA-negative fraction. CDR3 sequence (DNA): TGTGCCAGCAGCTCTACAGTTAGCGGGAGGAATTCAGATACGCAGTATTTT. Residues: CASSSTVSGRNSDTQYF.